This T cell receptor beta chain was retrieved from a study of blood T cells in healthy people across ages. A second PCR of about 7 to 12 cycles used a sample-barcoded 5' primer and a J-beta primer mix. TCRdb ran MiXCR on the 5' RACE reads and lists one entry per CDR3 protein. Of about 780,000 distinct CDR3 sequences listed, roughly 24% are singletons. For every donor, a draw yielded approximately 9.8 milliliters of peripheral blood. The CDR3 runs to 11 residues. Trimming took off 4 bases at V and 2 bases at J, with 6 bases between the two ends. The germline V gene has CDR1 SQVTM and CDR2 ANQGSEA. These same records also appear under a second study, on T cells of mothers and their children.

This sequence joins TRBV29-1 and TRBJ2-7; D gene uncertain. The clonotype was recovered from a boy aged 5-17 years in good health. The specimen was blood. The CDR3 region has the DNA TGCAGCGTTGCAGTGGCCTACGAGCAGTACTTC. Protein: CSVAVAYEQYF.